The clone carrying this T cell receptor (beta chain) was counted a few times. Its antigen is unidentified. This sample is drawn from a study of blood T cells in healthy people across ages. Alongside a J-beta primer mix, a sample-barcoded 5' primer served in a second PCR lasting roughly 6 to 12 cycles. Each CDR3 protein is one row after TCRdb ran MiXCR on the 5' RACE reads. The data hold 1.5 million to 2 million distinct CDR3 sequences, with around 42% observed a single time. The V end was cut by 3 bases, the J end by 3 bases, with 12 bases between. Per germline, CDR1 SGHRS and CDR2 YFSETQ. This CDR3 has 14 amino acids. Regarding the study as a whole: The lack of PBMC sorting stopped any conclusive naive versus antigen-experienced comparison.

The receptor's source is a human donor in good health. The rearrangement links TRBV5-1 to TRBJ1-2, with D possibly matching TRBD1 (6 bases). Sequenced material: blood. The CDR3 loop reads CASSSGTPDYGYTF. In nucleotides, the CDR3 is TGCGCCAGCAGCTCCGGGACACCAGACTATGGCTACACCTTC.